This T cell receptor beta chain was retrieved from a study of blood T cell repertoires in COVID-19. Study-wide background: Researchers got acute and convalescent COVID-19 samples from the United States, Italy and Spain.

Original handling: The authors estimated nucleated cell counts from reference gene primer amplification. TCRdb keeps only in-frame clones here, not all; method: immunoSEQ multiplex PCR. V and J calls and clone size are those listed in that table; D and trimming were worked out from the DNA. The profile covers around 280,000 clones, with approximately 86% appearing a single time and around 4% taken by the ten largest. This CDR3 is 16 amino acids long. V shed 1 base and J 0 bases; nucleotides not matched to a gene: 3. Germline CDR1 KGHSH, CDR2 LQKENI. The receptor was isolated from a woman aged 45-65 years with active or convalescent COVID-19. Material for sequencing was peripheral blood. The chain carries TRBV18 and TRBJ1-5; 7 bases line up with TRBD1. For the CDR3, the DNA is TGTGCCAGCTCACCACTCAACAGGGGTAGCAATCAGCCCCAGCATTTT. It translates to CASSPLNRGSNQPQHF. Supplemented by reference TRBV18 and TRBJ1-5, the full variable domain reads NAGVMQNPRHLVRRRGQEARLRCSPMKGHSHVYWYRQLPEEGLKFMVYLQKENIIDESGMPKERFSAEFPKEGPSILRIQQVVRGDSAAYFCASSPLNRGSNQPQHFGDGTRLSIL.